The 3 T cell receptor beta chains listed next were all sequenced from one sample in a study of shared clonotypes between healthy human individuals. The table came from immunoSEQ multiplex PCR; TCRdb's copy has only in-frame clones and leaves some out. Of millions of clones detected, just over 90% appear once; the ten largest clones hold 0.3% to 0.4%. Sequencing was performed on naive CD4+ T cells from PBMCs. Documented subset: CD45RA+ positively selected. These receptors came from a young man in good health. Some clones in this sample may be carry-over from other donors' samples.

This chain joins TRBV7-3 and TRBJ2-7; 9 bases map to TRBD2. In germline, CDR1 is SGHTA, CDR2 FQGTGA. The V gene end was trimmed by 8 bases and the J gene end by 3 bases; junction bases not matched to a gene: 14. CDR3 size: 16 residues. The CDR3 DNA is TGTGCCAGCGCCCAGGCTGGGGGACTAGCAGACTACGAGCAGTACTTC. Amino acids: CASAQAGGLADYEQYF.

This chain links TRBV28 with TRBJ1-6, with D unresolved. The CDR3 length is 14 residues. CDR1 is MDHEN and CDR2 is SYDVKM in the germline V gene. Trimming shortened V by 7 bases and J by 0 bases, and 7 bases separated the two germline ends. The CDR3 bases are TGTGCCAGCATAGGGAGCTCCTATAATTCACCCCTCCACTTT. Translation gives CASIGSSYNSPLHF.

The V call is TRBV5-1, the J call TRBJ2-3; no reliable D call. CDR3 length: 14 amino acids. The V gene lost 7 bases and the J gene lost 4 bases, with 16 bases spanning the gap. Germline V gene sequence: CDR1 SGHRS, CDR2 YFSETQ. As DNA, the CDR3 is TGCGCCAGCTCCGATCCAATTGTCGCAGATACGCAGTATTTT. As protein: CASSDPIVADTQYF.